Listed here are 31 T cell receptor beta chains from one sample, sequenced in a study of cytomegalovirus exposure and HLA in healthy donors. Generated by immunoSEQ multiplex PCR, the TCRdb table keeps only in-frame clones and is missing some. This repertoire shows roughly 120,000 clones, 85% to 90% found once; its top ten account for about 6.3%. The sequenced sample consisted of PBMCs. The receptors were gathered from a woman aged 18 to 35 in good health and CMV-seropositive.

As for this clone: The junction shows a germline mismatch at one end, possibly a read error. This chain connects TRBV27 to TRBJ1-1; D unclear. Germline V gives CDR1 MNHEY, CDR2 SMNVEV (reference sequence). The CDR3 has 14 amino acids. The CDR3 DNA is TGTGCCAGCCGTTTCGGGATGACGAACACTGAAGCTTTCTTT. Amino acids: CASRFGMTNTEAFF.

This clone was counted a single time. The rearrangement uses TRBV19 and TRBJ2-4, with D perhaps TRBD1 (6 bases). Between the trimmed V and J ends, which lost 8 bases and 0 bases, there was a span of 20 bases. The germline gives CDR1 LNHDA, CDR2 SQIVND (reference sequence). The CDR3 is 17 residues long. The CDR3 DNA reads TGTGCCAGTCGCGAACTCAGGGGCCGGCTAGCCAAAAACATTCAGTACTTC. Translation: CASRELRGRLAKNIQYF. Drawing the rest from reference TRBV19 and TRBJ2-4, the complete variable domain is DGGITQSPKYLFRKEGQNVTLSCEQNLNHDAMYWYRQDPGQGLRLIYYSQIVNDFQKGDIAEGYSVSREKKESFPLTVTSAQKNPTAFYLCASRELRGRLAKNIQYFGAGTRLSVL.

V usage is TRBV6-6 and J usage is TRBJ2-7; TRBD1 agrees at 9 bases. CDR3 length equals 15 residues. Trimming removed 6 bases from V and 5 bases from J; junction bases left unmatched: 11. The germline CDR1 and CDR2 sequences are MNHNY and SVGAGI (reference sequence). This chain's CDR3 is CASRPRRDREDEQYF. Written as DNA, the CDR3 is TGTGCCAGCAGGCCCCGCCGGGACAGGGAGGACGAGCAGTACTTC.

As regards this clone: A junction boundary mismatches the germline segment, possibly from a read error. The chain couples TRBV7-7 to TRBJ2-3, with a tentative D call TRBD2 (5 bases). Germline V gene data show CDR1 as SSHAT and CDR2 as FNYEAQ (reference sequence). This CDR3 is built from 14 residues. The CDR3 nucleotides are TGTGCTAGCAGCCCGACCAGCGAGGGAGATACGCAGTATTTT. Translating it yields CASSPTSEGDTQYF.

This sequence joins TRBV27 and TRBJ2-1, with TRBD2 matching 12 bases. This CDR3 comprises 19 residues. After removal of 3 bases from V and 0 bases from J, the junction contained 9 bases not matched to a gene. The germline CDR1 and CDR2 sequences are MNHEY and SMNVEV (reference sequence). The CDR3 DNA follows: TGTGCCAGCAGTTTCCAACTAGCGGGAGGTTCGAGCTCCTACAATGAGCAGTTCTTC. Amino acid sequence: CASSFQLAGGSSSYNEQFF.

This clone was recorded a few times. J is TRBJ1-2 and V is TRBV30; D perhaps matches TRBD1 (5 bases). Trimming removed 2 bases at V and 8 bases at J, with 18 bases between. This CDR3 is built from 14 residues. Per the germline V gene, CDR1 is GTSNPN and CDR2 is SVGIG (reference sequence). DNA for the CDR3: TGTGCCTGGAGTTCCACGGCAGGGATACGGGGCTACACCTTC. Translation gives CAWSSTAGIRGYTF.

The chain joins TRBV30 to TRBJ1-4; D might be TRBD1 (5 bases). Germline assignment: CDR1 GTSNPN and CDR2 SVGIG (reference sequence). The CDR3 length is 14 residues. Trimming stripped 6 bases from V and 7 bases from J, with 18 bases between. This CDR3 reads CACILRDWGEKLFF. CDR3 DNA: TGTGCCTGTATACTCCGGGACTGGGGTGAAAAACTGTTTTTT.

This chain links TRBV7-3 with TRBJ1-2; D is perhaps TRBD1 (5 bases). The CDR3 length is 14 residues. V lost 2 bases and J 2 bases, leaving 9 bases between the germline ends. CDR1 and CDR2 from the germline V gene are SGHTA and FQGTGA. This CDR3 is CASSLQGGNYGYTF. The CDR3 nucleotides are TGTGCCAGCAGCTTACAGGGAGGGAACTATGGCTACACCTTC.

The J gene is TRBJ1-2, the V gene TRBV19; unclear D gene. V lost 3 bases to trimming and J lost 3 bases, with 8 bases between them. There are 13 residues in the CDR3. Germline CDR1 reads LNHDA; CDR2 reads SQIVND (reference sequence). Written as DNA, the CDR3 is TGTGCCAGTAGTATGACTGACTACTATGGCTACACCTTC. Encoded protein: CASSMTDYYGYTF.

This clone has a single count. The CDR3 coding sequence is TGTGCCATCAGTGCGGGTCAATTTGGGCCCCAGCATTTT. Protein: CAISAGQFGPQHF. The rearrangement uses TRBV10-3 and TRBJ1-5; D unclear. CDR1 and CDR2 from the germline V gene are ENHRY and SYGVKD. The CDR3 has 13 amino acids. V dropped 4 bases and J dropped 9 bases, with 13 bases sitting between them.

The rearrangement joins TRBV5-1 to TRBJ2-1, with 9 bases lining up with TRBD1. With V trimmed by 4 bases and J by 8 bases, 7 bases remained unmatched. CDR3 length: 14 residues. Germline V lookup: CDR1 SGHRS, CDR2 YFSETQ. Here the CDR3 DNA reads TGCGCCAGCAGCATAATACAGGGGGCCTATGAGCAGTTCTTC. Translation: CASSIIQGAYEQFF.

V is TRBV6-1 and J is TRBJ1-6; TRBD1 might be the D (5 bases). The CDR3 has 16 residues. V lost 1 base and J 9 bases, leaving 16 bases between the germline ends. The V gene's germline CDR1 is MNHNS and CDR2 SASEGT. The CDR3 region has the DNA TGTGCCAGCAGTGAAGGGATCGGGGCGGGGCGTTCACCCCTCCACTTT. Its translation is CASSEGIGAGRSPLHF.

The gene calls are TRBV16 and TRBJ2-2, with 9 bases lining up with TRBD1. The V segment lost 4 bases and the J segment 4 bases; nucleotides outside the gene matches: 7. CDR3 length: 16 amino acids. Per the germline V gene, CDR1 is KGHSY and CDR2 is FQNENV. CDR3 amino acids: CASSRTRTGVTGELFF. The DNA of the CDR3 is TGTGCCAGCAGCCGCACTAGGACAGGGGTCACCGGGGAGCTGTTTTTT.

The CDR3 DNA is TGTGCCTGGAGTTACAGGGAAGGCTACACCTTC. This codes for CAWSYREGYTF. This chain uses TRBV30 with TRBJ1-2; D might be TRBD1 (6 bases). This CDR3 comprises 11 residues. The germline CDR1 and CDR2 sequences are GTSNPN and SVGIG (reference sequence). V was clipped by 2 bases and J by 8 bases, with 9 bases between them. Drawing the rest from reference TRBV30 and TRBJ1-2, the complete variable domain is SQTIHQWPATLVQPVGSPLSLECTVEGTSNPNLYWYRQAAGRGLQLLFYSVGIGQISSEVPQNLSASRPQDRQFILSSKKLLLSDSGFYLCAWSYREGYTFGSGTRLTVV.

The V call is TRBV11-3, the J call TRBJ1-1, with 10 nucleotides matching TRBD1. There are 13 residues in the CDR3. Germline-derived CDR1 and CDR2 are SGHNT and YENEEA. V lost 5 bases and J lost 4; bases outside the gene matches: 1. Written as DNA, the CDR3 is TGTGCCAGCAGCAGGACAGGGGGCACTGAAGCTTTCTTT. It codes for CASSRTGGTEAFF.

The chain has TRBV5-4 and TRBJ2-2, with 8 bases lining up with TRBD1. This CDR3 has 16 residues. Germline V lookup: CDR1 SGHNT, CDR2 YYREEE (reference sequence). V dropped 1 base and J dropped 5; count of bases not matched to a gene: 7. In DNA, the CDR3 is TGTGCCAGCAGCTTGATCCACCGACAGGGGACCGGGGAGCTGTTTTTT. Translating gives CASSLIHRQGTGELFF.

This chain's CDR3 is CASSFSGQHSNQPQHF. CDR3 nucleotides: TGTGCCAGCTCGTTCTCGGGACAGCATAGCAATCAGCCCCAGCATTTT. V usage is TRBV18 and J usage is TRBJ1-5; 7 bases fit TRBD1. Germline CDR1 reads KGHSH; CDR2 reads LQKENI. J gave up 0 bases and V 6 bases, and 8 bases lay outside the gene matches. CDR3 length: 16 amino acids.

Only a few counts were recorded for this clone. This chain uses TRBV7-3 with TRBJ2-1, with TRBD1 matching over 7 bases. The CDR3 totals 12 residues. V dropped 5 bases and J dropped 10; count of bases not matched to a gene: 5. The germline gives CDR1 SGHTA, CDR2 FQGTGA. This chain's CDR3 is CASSPPGQEQFF. Written as DNA, the CDR3 is TGTGCCAGCAGCCCCCCGGGACAGGAGCAGTTCTTC. The variable domain in full, completed from reference TRBV7-3 and TRBJ2-1, reads GAGVSQTPSNKVTEKGKYVELRCDPISGHTALYWYRQSLGQGPEFLIYFQGTGAADDSGLPNDRFFAVRPEGSVSTLKIQRTERGDSAVYLCASSPPGQEQFFGPGTRLTVL.

This chain uses TRBV7-8 with TRBJ2-5; D is possibly TRBD2 (5 bases). Germline V gene lookup returns CDR1 SGHVS and CDR2 FQNEAQ. The germline V and J ends were trimmed by 7 bases and 4 bases, with 16 bases remaining between them. The CDR3 runs 14 residues. The chain's CDR3 is CASTSIRWAETQYF. The DNA of the CDR3 is TGTGCCAGCACTAGCATCAGGTGGGCAGAGACCCAGTACTTC.

The gene calls are TRBV10-3 and TRBJ2-3; 7 nucleotides line up with TRBD1. Germline CDR1 reads ENHRY; CDR2 reads SYGVKD. Trimming at V came to 4 bases and at J to 2 bases, leaving 12 bases not matched to a gene. The CDR3 totals 17 residues. The CDR3 DNA follows: TGTGCCATCAGTGGGCGGCAGGGGGTTATTTCCACAGATACGCAGTATTTT. Amino acids: CAISGRQGVISTDTQYF.

The CDR3 loop is CSVRTGRTNEKLFF. CDR3 sequence (DNA): TGCAGCGTTAGGACAGGGAGAACTAATGAAAAACTGTTTTTT. This chain connects TRBV29-1 to TRBJ1-4; 8 bases fit TRBD1. V shed 5 bases, J shed 1 base, and the junction held 3 bases outside the gene matches. The CDR3 is 14 residues long. Germline-derived CDR1 and CDR2 are SQVTM and ANQGSEA.

V gene TRBV15 combines with J gene TRBJ2-1; 7 positions match TRBD2. CDR1 is LNHNV and CDR2 is YYDKDF in the germline V gene (reference sequence). The CDR3 runs 17 residues. V lost 2 bases to trimming and J lost 1 base; unmatched junction nucleotides: 8. Here the CDR3 reads CATSRFLSGDSYNEQFF. CDR3 coding DNA: TGTGCCACCAGCAGATTCTTGAGCGGGGATTCCTACAATGAGCAGTTCTTC.

The CDR3 spells CAWDRGHTEAFF. The CDR3 nucleotides are TGTGCCTGGGACAGGGGGCATACTGAAGCTTTCTTT. The chain couples TRBV30 to TRBJ1-1; 10 bases are shared with TRBD1. V trimming: 5 bases; J trimming: 5 bases; junction bases outside the gene matches: 2. From germline, CDR1 is GTSNPN and CDR2 SVGIG (reference sequence). The CDR3 spans 12 residues. Looking up the rest from reference TRBV30 and TRBJ1-1 gives the full variable domain: SQTIHQWPATLVQPVGSPLSLECTVEGTSNPNLYWYRQAAGRGLQLLFYSVGIGQISSEVPQNLSASRPQDRQFILSSKKLLLSDSGFYLCAWDRGHTEAFFGQGTRLTVV.

The CDR3 loop is CASSRTTGAFGYGYTF. The CDR3 DNA is TGTGCCAGCAGCCGAACGACAGGGGCCTTCGGCTATGGCTACACCTTC. V is TRBV7-8 and J is TRBJ1-2; 8 bases are shared with TRBD1. The CDR3 spans 16 residues. Losses at the gene ends were 5 bases for V and 4 bases for J; bases not matched to a gene: 12. Germline loops: CDR1 SGHVS, CDR2 FQNEAQ. Drawing the rest from reference TRBV7-8 and TRBJ1-2, the complete variable domain is GAGVSQSPRYKVAKRGQDVALRCDPISGHVSLFWYQQALGQGPEFLTYFQNEAQLDKSGLPSDRFFAERPEGSVSTLKIQRTQQEDSAVYLCASSRTTGAFGYGYTFGSGTRLTVV.

The gene calls are TRBV5-6 and TRBJ1-2; tentative D call: TRBD1 (6 bases). V was pared by 5 bases and J by 6 bases, with 20 bases between. CDR1 is SGHDT and CDR2 is YYEEEE in the germline V gene. The CDR3 loop spans 15 amino acids. The CDR3 bases are TGTGCCAGCAGAAATAGACAGGTTTCTTCAAATGGCTACACCTTC. It codes for CASRNRQVSSNGYTF. The full variable domain, in which reference TRBV5-6 and TRBJ1-2 provide the parts outside the CDR3, is DAGVTQSPTHLIKTRGQQVTLRCSPKSGHDTVSWYQQALGQGPQFIFQYYEEEERQRGNFPDRFSGHQFPNYSSELNVNALLLGDSALYLCASRNRQVSSNGYTFGSGTRLTVV.

The V and J genes are TRBV7-9 and TRBJ1-4; 10 bases agree with TRBD1. Germline V CDR1 and CDR2: SEHNR, FQNEAQ (reference sequence). V trimming: 4 bases; J trimming: 9 bases; junction bases outside the gene matches: 5. CDR3 length equals 14 residues. CDR3 DNA sequence: TGTGCCAGCAGCTACGGGACAGGGGTACAAAAACTGTTTTTT. Its protein is CASSYGTGVQKLFF.

J is TRBJ2-2 and V is TRBV7-9, with TRBD2 matching 8 bases. V lost 5 bases and J lost 6; bases outside the gene matches: 11. From germline, CDR1 is SEHNR and CDR2 FQNEAQ (reference sequence). CDR3 size: 16 residues. CDR3 sequence (DNA): TGTGCCAGCAGCCGACCGGGGGGGCATAACGCCGGGGAGCTGTTTTTT. Its protein is CASSRPGGHNAGELFF. Full variable domain (rest looked up from reference TRBV7-9 and TRBJ2-2): DTGVSQNPRHKITKRGQNVTFRCDPISEHNRLYWYRQTLGQGPEFLTYFQNEAQLEKSRLLSDRFSAERPKGSFSTLEIQRTEQGDSAMYLCASSRPGGHNAGELFFGEGSRLTVL.

This chain connects TRBV11-3 to TRBJ2-1; 7 bases are a match to TRBD1. The junction had 3 bases not matched to a gene; V was cut back by 7 bases and J by 3 bases. This CDR3 has 13 amino acids. Germline V CDR1 and CDR2: SGHNT, YENEEA. The CDR3 coding sequence is TGTGCCAGCACAGGGACAGACTACAATGAGCAGTTCTTC. As protein: CASTGTDYNEQFF.

Only a few counts were recorded for this clone. The genes are TRBV5-1 and TRBJ2-7; D unresolved. Germline CDR1 reads SGHRS; CDR2 reads YFSETQ. The CDR3 extends over 12 amino acids. V was trimmed by 3 bases and J by 3 bases, leaving 7 bases between them. The DNA of the CDR3 is TGCGCCAGCAGCTCCCAATTCTACGAGCAGTACTTC. Translation: CASSSQFYEQYF.

The rearrangement joins TRBV2 to TRBJ2-7; TRBD2 agrees at 10 bases. With 7 bases clipped from V and 3 bases from J, the junction kept 6 bases outside the gene matches. Germline CDR1 reads SNHLY; CDR2 reads FYNNEI. CDR3 length equals 14 residues. For the CDR3, the DNA is TGTGCCAGCATGGGTCTAGCGGGAGTCTACGAGCAGTACTTC. This gives the protein CASMGLAGVYEQYF.

This rearrangement joins TRBV29-1 to TRBJ2-5, with D perhaps matching TRBD1 (7 bases). There are 15 residues in the CDR3. Germline V gives CDR1 SQVTM, CDR2 ANQGSEA. V was trimmed by 4 bases and J by 1 base, leaving 16 bases between them. CDR3 sequence reads: CSVAGGTRTQETQYF. DNA for the CDR3: TGCAGCGTTGCAGGGGGGACAAGAACCCAAGAGACCCAGTACTTC.